Listed here are 10 T cell receptor beta chains from one sample, sequenced in a study of blood T cell repertoires in COVID-19. Libraries were prepared by immunoSEQ multiplex PCR; TCRdb keeps only in-frame clonotypes and omits some of them. The sample holds some 130,000 clones, around 88% seen once. Sequencing was done on a sample of peripheral blood. These receptors all stem from a man between 50 and 59 years old with acute or convalescent COVID-19.

V is TRBV15 and J is TRBJ2-5; 8 positions match TRBD1. CDR3 size: 14 residues. Germline V gene data show CDR1 as LNHNV and CDR2 as YYDKDF (reference sequence). J lost 5 bases, V lost 4 bases, and 6 bases had no gene match. The CDR3 spells CATSTRQGSETQYF. The CDR3 DNA sequence: TGTGCCACCAGCACCCGACAGGGGTCGGAGACCCAGTACTTC.

CDR3: CASSRGQGNYGYTF. Written as DNA, the CDR3 is TGCGCCAGCAGTCGAGGACAGGGTAACTATGGCTACACCTTC. The V gene is TRBV5-1, the J gene TRBJ1-2; 8 bases align to TRBD1. This CDR3 is 14 amino acids long. Germline V gene lookup returns CDR1 SGHRS and CDR2 YFSETQ. V lost 5 bases to trimming and J lost 1 base; unmatched junction nucleotides: 4.

This clone was observed a few times. The CDR3 is CAWSVEVATGELFF. As DNA, the CDR3 is TGTGCCTGGAGTGTAGAGGTTGCCACCGGGGAGCTGTTTTTT. The rearrangement joins TRBV30 to TRBJ2-2; D is unclear. The CDR3 length is 14 residues. The germline V gene has CDR1 GTSNPN and CDR2 SVGIG (reference sequence). The ends were cut back, 0 bases at V and 4 bases at J, with 9 bases in the middle.

The chain is built from TRBV4-1 and TRBJ2-5; 9 nucleotides match TRBD2. The V gene end was trimmed by 0 bases and the J gene end by 4 bases; junction bases not matched to a gene: 3. This CDR3 is built from 15 residues. The germline V gene has CDR1 MGHRA and CDR2 YSYEKL. In nucleotides, the CDR3 is TGCGCCAGCAGCCAAGAAGCACTAGCGGGAGAGACCCAGTACTTC. Protein: CASSQEALAGETQYF.

V usage is TRBV3-1 (or the pseudogene TRBV3-2) and J usage is TRBJ1-6, with TRBD1 matching over 7 bases. V lost 3 bases and J lost 0; bases outside the gene matches: 8. The CDR3 has 18 residues. The germline gives CDR1 LGHDT, CDR2 YNNKEL (reference sequence). CDR3 nucleotide sequence: TGTGCCAGCAGCCACTTTAGATCAGGGGGCTCCTATAATTCACCCCTCCACTTT. It translates to CASSHFRSGGSYNSPLHF.

The rearrangement uses TRBV4-1 and TRBJ2-7, with 9 bases identical to TRBD1. Losses at the gene ends were 2 bases for V and 5 bases for J; bases not matched to a gene: 4. This CDR3 is 14 amino acids long. Germline values: CDR1 MGHRA, CDR2 YSYEKL. Here the CDR3 reads CASSQWTGDNEQYF. CDR3 nucleotides: TGCGCCAGCAGCCAATGGACAGGGGATAACGAGCAGTACTTC.

J is TRBJ1-1 and V is TRBV30, with D possibly TRBD1 on 5 matching bases. This CDR3 comprises 11 residues. Trimming left V 4 bases short and J 5 bases short, with 8 bases between. CDR1 is GTSNPN and CDR2 is SVGIG in the germline V gene (reference sequence). The CDR3 loop is CAWTGRTEAFF. As DNA, the CDR3 is TGTGCCTGGACAGGGAGGACTGAAGCTTTCTTT.

This chain links TRBV28 with TRBJ1-6; D is possibly TRBD1 (5 bases). CDR3 length: 18 amino acids. The V end was cut by 5 bases, the J end by 10 bases, with 27 bases between. In germline, CDR1 is MDHEN, CDR2 SYDVKM. Here the CDR3 reads CASSPGGVSLRGGSPLHF. In nucleotides, the CDR3 is TGTGCCAGCAGTCCGGGCGGGGTCAGTCTACGGGGGGGATCACCCCTCCACTTT. The whole variable domain, remainder taken from reference TRBV28 and TRBJ1-6, is DVKVTQSSRYLVKRTGEKVFLECVQDMDHENMFWYRQDPGLGLRLIYFSYDVKMKEKGDIPEGYSVSREKKERFSLILESASTNQTSMYLCASSPGGVSLRGGSPLHFGNGTRLTVT.

The chain uses TRBV21-1 and TRBJ1-2; TRBD1, the D gene given by the table, was not confirmed from the DNA. TRBV21-1 is classified as a pseudogene. CDR3 length: 15 residues. The CDR3 region has the DNA TGTGCCAGCAGGAGGACAGGGGGCTGGAACTATGGCTACACCTTC. It codes for CASRRTGGWNYGYTF.

V gene TRBV4-1 combines with J gene TRBJ2-7; tentative D call: TRBD2 (6 bases). The V gene's germline CDR1 is MGHRA and CDR2 YSYEKL. This CDR3 comprises 16 residues. V was clipped by 1 base and J by 0 bases, with 13 bases between them. The CDR3 DNA is TGCGCCAGCAGCCAAGGTATAGCGGCGAGCTCCTACGAGCAGTACTTC. This translates into CASSQGIAASSYEQYF.